Shown below are 30 T cell receptor beta chains from a single sample sequenced in a study of cytomegalovirus exposure and HLA in healthy donors. Libraries were prepared by immunoSEQ multiplex PCR; TCRdb keeps only in-frame clonotypes and omits some of them. The sample holds about 260,000 clones, roughly 87% seen once. Sample: PBMCs. The receptors derive from a woman aged 25 to 39 in good health and CMV-seronegative.

V usage is TRBV5-4 and J usage is TRBJ2-4; D is unclear. Germline CDR1 and CDR2: SGHNT and YYREEE (reference sequence). The ends were cut back, 2 bases at V and 9 bases at J, with 12 bases in the middle. The CDR3 is 13 residues long. The CDR3 nucleotides read TGTGCCAGCAGCTTACGGTCAGAGAGCATTCAGTACTTC. Protein product: CASSLRSESIQYF.

This sequence joins TRBV6-1 and TRBJ2-7; the match to TRBD1 covers 7 bases. Per the germline V gene, CDR1 is MNHNS and CDR2 is SASEGT. V shed 5 bases and J 6 bases; nucleotides not matched to a gene: 13. The CDR3 is 15 amino acids. The CDR3 nucleotides are TGTGCCAGCAGTCAGAATTTTGACAGGGTAGGCGAGCAGTACTTC. Protein product: CASSQNFDRVGEQYF.

The CDR3 DNA is TGCGCCAGCAGCGCGGGTAATGAGCAGTTCTTC. It translates to CASSAGNEQFF. The J gene is TRBJ2-1, the V gene TRBV5-1; D may be TRBD2 (5 bases). Between the trimmed V and J ends, which lost 4 bases and 7 bases, there was a span of 6 bases. The germline V gene encodes CDR1 SGHRS and CDR2 YFSETQ. The CDR3 runs to 11 residues.

The rearrangement links TRBV7-6 to TRBJ2-3; 8 bases are a match to TRBD2. Per the germline V gene, CDR1 is SGHVS and CDR2 is FNYEAQ. V was pared by 3 bases and J by 6 bases, with 8 bases of the junction left unmatched. CDR3 size: 15 residues. As DNA, the CDR3 is TGTGCCAGCAGCTTCAGCGGGAGTTTAGAGGATACGCAGTATTTT. Amino acid sequence: CASSFSGSLEDTQYF.

The chain combines TRBV4-2 with TRBJ1-2, with 8 bases matching TRBD1. V shed 0 bases, J shed 8 bases, and the junction held 8 bases outside the gene matches. There are 15 residues in the CDR3. Germline assignment: CDR1 LGHNA and CDR2 YNFKEQ. The CDR3 is CASSQDWTGSTGYTF. Here the CDR3 DNA reads TGTGCCAGCAGCCAAGACTGGACAGGGAGTACCGGCTACACCTTC.

The genes are TRBV30 and TRBJ2-7, with D uncertain. Germline-derived CDR1 and CDR2 are GTSNPN and SVGIG (reference sequence). V was trimmed by 2 bases and J by 2 bases, leaving 7 bases between them. The CDR3 contains 12 residues. The CDR3 protein is CAWSSEAYEQYF. CDR3 bases: TGTGCCTGGAGTAGTGAAGCCTACGAGCAGTACTTC.

V and J are TRBV18 and TRBJ1-4; TRBD1 matches 7 bases. CDR3 length: 17 amino acids. Germline V gene lookup returns CDR1 KGHSH and CDR2 LQKENI. The V gene end was trimmed by 1 base and the J gene end by 7 bases; junction bases not matched to a gene: 12. The CDR3 sequence is CASSPQGADRGGEKLFF. Written as DNA, the CDR3 is TGTGCCAGCTCACCACAGGGGGCCGATCGTGGGGGTGAAAAACTGTTTTTT.

The chain combines TRBV11-2 with TRBJ2-3; maybe TRBD2 (6 bases). This CDR3 is built from 18 residues. V lost 5 bases and J 0 bases, leaving 21 bases between the germline ends. In germline, CDR1 is SGHAT, CDR2 FQNNGV. CDR3 sequence: CASSPNGSGHSSTDTQYF. The DNA for the CDR3 is TGTGCCAGCAGCCCCAACGGTAGCGGACATTCTAGCACAGATACGCAGTATTTT. Together with reference TRBV11-2 and TRBJ2-3, the CDR3 gives the full variable domain: EAGVAQSPRYKIIEKRQSVAFWCNPISGHATLYWYQQILGQGPKLLIQFQNNGVVDDSQLPKDRFSAERLKGVDSTLKIQPAKLEDSAVYLCASSPNGSGHSSTDTQYFGPGTRLTVL.

This clone has more than one count but fewer than ten. The rearrangement links TRBV6-4 to TRBJ1-2; no definite D call. There are 16 residues in the CDR3. The germline gives CDR1 MRHNA, CDR2 SNTAGT. The V end was cut by 0 bases, the J end by 2 bases, with 13 bases between. The CDR3 loop reads CASSDSFRSANYGYTF. CDR3 nucleotides: TGTGCCAGCAGTGACTCGTTCCGGTCCGCCAACTATGGCTACACCTTC.

The genes are TRBV5-8 and TRBJ2-7; TRBD1 is a possible D gene (6 bases). Trimming removed 2 bases from V and 4 bases from J, with 16 bases in between. CDR1 SGHTS and CDR2 YDEGEE come from the germline V gene. The CDR3 runs 15 residues. The CDR3 protein is CASSFDTGTRYEQYF. The CDR3 nucleotides are TGTGCCAGCAGCTTTGATACCGGGACAAGATACGAGCAGTACTTC.

The V and J genes are TRBV6-6 and TRBJ2-7, with unresolved D. Germline CDR1 reads MNHNY; CDR2 reads SVGAGI (reference sequence). The ends were cut back, 7 bases at V and 6 bases at J, with 13 bases in the middle. The CDR3 consists of 12 residues. The CDR3 region has the DNA TGTGCCAGCACCCCTGGTGCCGGCGAGCAGTACTTC. Translation gives CASTPGAGEQYF.

The genes are TRBV28 and TRBJ2-5; D is possibly TRBD1 or TRBD2 (5 bases each). V lost 8 bases and J lost 5, with 9 bases in between. The CDR3 extends over 11 amino acids. The germline gives CDR1 MDHEN, CDR2 SYDVKM. The CDR3 reads CASGGWETQYF. In nucleotides, the CDR3 is TGTGCCAGCGGGGGTTGGGAGACCCAGTACTTC.

V usage is TRBV5-1 and J usage is TRBJ2-2; the D gene is possibly TRBD2 (6 bases). Germline lookup yields CDR1 SGHRS and CDR2 YFSETQ. CDR3 size: 17 residues. Trimming removed 5 bases from V and 1 base from J, with 18 bases in between. The CDR3 nucleotides read TGCGCCAGCAGACCCGACGGTGGGAGGCAGAACACCGGGGAGCTGTTTTTT. This translates into CASRPDGGRQNTGELFF.

Here the CDR3 DNA reads TGCGCCAGCAGCCCGGGACTAGCGGTAGATACGCAGTATTTT. Encoded protein: CASSPGLAVDTQYF. The genes are TRBV5-1 and TRBJ2-3; the match to TRBD2 covers 11 bases. V lost 4 bases, J lost 5 bases, and 3 bases stayed unmatched. Germline V gene lookup returns CDR1 SGHRS and CDR2 YFSETQ. CDR3 length: 14 amino acids.

This chain joins TRBV27 and TRBJ1-5; TRBD1 matches 9 bases. Germline values: CDR1 MNHEY, CDR2 SMNVEV (reference sequence). J was trimmed by 0 bases and V by 6 bases; bases with no gene match: 18. CDR3 length equals 20 residues. The CDR3 coding sequence is TGTGCCAGCAGCCTAGCCGAAGGACAGGGGTCCCTATATAGCAATCAGCCCCAGCATTTT. Translating gives CASSLAEGQGSLYSNQPQHF.

This clone was observed a single time. The chain joins TRBV28 to TRBJ2-1, with D unresolved. CDR1 and CDR2 (germline): MDHEN, SYDVKM. CDR3 size: 14 residues. Between the trimmed V and J ends, which lost 1 base and 5 bases, there was a span of 9 bases. DNA of the CDR3: TGTGCCAGCAGTTTATTCGGACGACACAATGAGCAGTTCTTC. Protein: CASSLFGRHNEQFF.

The chain recombines TRBV2 with TRBJ2-1; maybe TRBD2 (5 bases). CDR3 length: 15 amino acids. The germline V gene has CDR1 SNHLY and CDR2 FYNNEI. V was pared by 4 bases and J by 0 bases, with 10 bases between. The CDR3 DNA reads TGTGCCAGCAGTGCCGGACTTAGCTCCTACAATGAGCAGTTCTTC. Translation: CASSAGLSSYNEQFF.

This chain joins TRBV6-1 and TRBJ2-7, with D possibly being TRBD1 (6 bases). The CDR3 is 15 residues long. The V gene's germline CDR1 is MNHNS and CDR2 SASEGT. Trimming shortened V by 1 base and J by 3 bases, and 13 bases separated the two germline ends. The CDR3 spells CASSEEQGPGYEQYF. The CDR3 DNA sequence: TGTGCCAGCAGTGAAGAACAGGGCCCTGGCTACGAGCAGTACTTC.

CDR3 in amino acids: CASSVAGGGLTGELFF. CDR3 sequence (DNA): TGTGCCAGCAGCGTAGCCGGGGGAGGGCTTACCGGGGAGCTGTTTTTT. This chain connects TRBV9 to TRBJ2-2; 7 bases align to TRBD2. V lost 0 bases, J lost 5 bases, and 7 bases stayed unmatched. CDR1 is SGDLS, CDR2 YYNGEE, per germline. The CDR3 length is 16 residues.

The rearrangement links TRBV29-1 to TRBJ2-3; D possibly uses TRBD1 or TRBD2 (5 bases each). The V and J ends lost 1 base and 0 bases respectively, with 8 bases between them. CDR3 length: 14 amino acids. Germline CDR1 and CDR2: SQVTM and ANQGSEA. The CDR3, as DNA: TGCAGCGTTGAAGGAGGGGTCAGCACAGATACGCAGTATTTT. Its translation is CSVEGGVSTDTQYF.

The V and J genes are TRBV25-1 and TRBJ2-5; TRBD1 is a possible D gene (6 bases). V lost 1 base, J lost 1 base, and 10 bases lay in between. CDR3 length equals 15 residues. Germline V gives CDR1 MGHDK, CDR2 SYGVNS. CDR3 coding DNA: TGTGCCAGCAGTGAATCCGGGACACCCCAAGAGACCCAGTACTTC. This codes for CASSESGTPQETQYF.

V is TRBV7-8 and J is TRBJ2-1; 7 bases are a match to TRBD2. The CDR3 spans 14 residues. From germline, CDR1 is SGHVS and CDR2 FQNEAQ. Trimming cost V 3 bases and J 5 bases; bases outside gene matches: 4. CDR3: CASSFGLGHNEQFF. CDR3 coding DNA: TGTGCCAGCAGCTTCGGACTAGGGCACAATGAGCAGTTCTTC. The full variable domain, completed using reference TRBV7-8 and TRBJ2-1, is GAGVSQSPRYKVAKRGQDVALRCDPISGHVSLFWYQQALGQGPEFLTYFQNEAQLDKSGLPSDRFFAERPEGSVSTLKIQRTQQEDSAVYLCASSFGLGHNEQFFGPGTRLTVL.

The chain has TRBV11-2 and TRBJ2-1; 12 bases are shared with TRBD2. Germline V gene lookup returns CDR1 SGHAT and CDR2 FQNNGV. The CDR3 loop spans 17 amino acids. With V trimmed by 4 bases and J by 1 base, 5 bases remained unmatched. CDR3 DNA sequence: TGTGCCAGCAGCTCCGGACTAGCGGGAAAGTCCTACAATGAGCAGTTCTTC. It codes for CASSSGLAGKSYNEQFF.

The J gene is TRBJ2-1, the V gene TRBV11-1; 7 positions match TRBD2. The CDR3 totals 17 residues. The trim removed 3 bases at V and 0 bases at J, leaving 8 bases unmatched. CDR1 SGHAT and CDR2 FQDESV come from the germline V gene (reference sequence). CDR3 sequence: CASSFLTSRSSYNEQFF. The CDR3 DNA reads as TGTGCCAGCAGCTTTCTGACTAGCCGAAGCTCCTACAATGAGCAGTTCTTC.

The chain uses TRBV4-3 and TRBJ2-7; D unclear. Per the germline V gene, CDR1 is LGHNA and CDR2 is YSLEER. This CDR3 region has 14 residues. Trimming removed 3 bases from V and 5 bases from J, with 14 bases in between. CDR3 protein: CASSQGGPDDEQYF. Written as DNA, the CDR3 is TGCGCCAGCAGCCAGGGCGGCCCGGACGACGAGCAGTACTTC.

This rearrangement joins TRBV13 to TRBJ2-7; 12 bases match TRBD1. After removal of 5 bases from V and 4 bases from J, the junction contained 9 bases not matched to a gene. The CDR3 runs to 16 residues. CDR1 PRHDT and CDR2 FYEKMQ come from the germline V gene (reference sequence). The CDR3: CASSHPSGQGAYEQYF. The CDR3 bases are TGTGCCAGCAGCCATCCCTCGGGACAGGGGGCTTACGAGCAGTACTTC.

The rearrangement uses TRBV4-1 and TRBJ1-2; D remains ambiguous. Between the trimmed V and J ends, which lost 0 bases and 3 bases, there was a span of 14 bases. CDR3 length: 16 amino acids. Germline CDR1 is MGHRA and CDR2 is YSYEKL. In nucleotides, the CDR3 is TGCGCCAGCAGCCAAGATCCGGGGAAACCCGACTATGGCTACACCTTC. Translated, it gives CASSQDPGKPDYGYTF.

The chain combines TRBV15 with TRBJ2-2, with D maybe TRBD2 (5 bases). V was clipped by 5 bases and J by 2 bases, with 15 bases between them. This CDR3 comprises 16 residues. Germline CDR1 and CDR2: LNHNV and YYDKDF (reference sequence). CDR3 region: CATSARRSQNTGELFF. The CDR3 DNA reads TGTGCCACCAGCGCTCGGAGGTCCCAAAACACCGGGGAGCTGTTTTTT.

This rearrangement joins TRBV9 to TRBJ1-2; D is perhaps TRBD1 (6 bases). Germline lookup yields CDR1 SGDLS and CDR2 YYNGEE. V dropped 4 bases and J dropped 4 bases, with 14 bases sitting between them. CDR3 length: 14 amino acids. The CDR3 region is CASSPITGSYGYTF. As DNA, the CDR3 is TGTGCCAGCAGCCCTATTACAGGGTCCTATGGCTACACCTTC.

Concerning this clone itself: At one of its ends the junction is not consistent with the germline gene, which may arise from a read error. The chain recombines TRBV10-2 with TRBJ1-6; tentative D call: TRBD1 (5 bases). The length of the CDR3 is 13 residues. Germline CDR1 and CDR2: WSHSY and SAAADI. The CDR3 nucleotides are TGCGCCATCAGTGACAGTTATAATTCACCCCTCCACTTT. Translated: CAISDSYNSPLHF.